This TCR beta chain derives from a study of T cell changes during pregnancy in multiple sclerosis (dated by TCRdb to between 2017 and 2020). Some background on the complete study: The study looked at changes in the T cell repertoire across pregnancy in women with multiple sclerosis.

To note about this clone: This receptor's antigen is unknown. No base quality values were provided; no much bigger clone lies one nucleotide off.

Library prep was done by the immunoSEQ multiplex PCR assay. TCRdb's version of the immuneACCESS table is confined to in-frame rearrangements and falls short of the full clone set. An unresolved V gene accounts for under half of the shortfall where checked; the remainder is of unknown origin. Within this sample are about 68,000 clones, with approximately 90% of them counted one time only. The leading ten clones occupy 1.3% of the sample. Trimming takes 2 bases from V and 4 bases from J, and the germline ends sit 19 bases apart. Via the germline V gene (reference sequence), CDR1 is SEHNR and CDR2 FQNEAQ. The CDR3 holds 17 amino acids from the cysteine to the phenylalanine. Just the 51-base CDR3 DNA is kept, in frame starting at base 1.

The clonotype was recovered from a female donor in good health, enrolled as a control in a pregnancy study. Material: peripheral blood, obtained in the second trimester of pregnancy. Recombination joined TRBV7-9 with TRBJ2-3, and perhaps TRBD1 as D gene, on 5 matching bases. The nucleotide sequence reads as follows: TGTGCCAGCAGCTTAAAAGGGGCCACTTTTCGGGCAGATACGCAGTATTTT. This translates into CASSLKGATFRADTQYF.